This TCR beta chain was sequenced for a study of cytomegalovirus exposure and HLA in healthy donors. Study-level information: HLA-typed donors were the source of about 85 million unique TCRs, which an early data release held. Findings and caveats of the study: Despite most TCR sequences being rare, some public TCRs occurred in many donors.

It was healthy bone marrow donors who served as donors. The PCR ran on 60 Vbeta and 13 Jbeta primers. Authors' data handling: Counted up in a later analysis, unique TCR beta chains came to 65 million to 80 million, with around 11 million shared. Assay used: immunoSEQ multiplex PCR; TCRdb lists only in-frame clones, some missing. Clone size and V and J calls were adopted from that table, with D and trimming inferred from the DNA. The repertoire holds about 150,000 clones, approximately 70% seen once, with roughly 2% in the top ten. Per germline, CDR1 SNHLY and CDR2 FYNNEI. The CDR3 length is 16 residues. The ends lost 6 bases at V and 6 bases at J; junction bases unmatched: 13. With regard to this clone: Its antigen is unidentified.

The receptor was isolated from a woman aged 55-75 years in good health and CMV-seropositive. Specimen: PBMCs. The chain is built from TRBV2 and TRBJ1-4, with 7 bases aligning to TRBD1. The CDR3 DNA follows: TGTGCCAGCAGCACCCCCCCCACAGGGGCGGATGAAAAACTGTTTTTT. This sequence encodes CASSTPPTGADEKLFF.